This T cell receptor beta chain was observed in a study of cytomegalovirus exposure and HLA in healthy donors (dated by TCRdb to about 2017). With respect to the entire study: According to a later analysis, the 120 or so validation repertoires were produced on the same platform as the 666 repertoires of the first cohort. The aim of the study was to test whether cataloging public T cell receptors could identify signatures of past pathogen exposure. In addition to the first cohort of 666 subjects, a separate validation cohort of 120 different subjects was used. High-throughput TCR immunosequencing, statistical association of individual TCRs with disease status, and machine learning were combined to predict cytomegalovirus infection status. What the study reported, not specific to this receptor: In vitro tests confirmed that a few of the cytomegalovirus-associated TCR beta chains recognize cytomegalovirus antigens. The authors suggested that the approach could potentially be generalized to other disease states and immunological phenotypes. Across donors, most TCR sequences were observed very rarely, whereas some public TCRs were present in many individuals. All 120 or so repertoires were used to score co-occurrence in the validation cohort in a later analysis, because that analysis had no HLA typing for the cohort. In both the original and validation cohorts, the classifier was reported to diagnose cytomegalovirus status with high specificity and sensitivity. In the study, 164 TCR beta chains were listed as associated with cytomegalovirus. Subsequent analysis determined that TCRs grouped into clusters in the first cohort also showed a tendency toward co-occurrence across the approximately 110 validation repertoires, and approximately 93% of cluster scores exceeded 0.

The germline V gene (reference sequence) provides CDR1 LNHDA and CDR2 SQIVND. The CDR3, from cysteine to phenylalanine, totals 15 residues. Only the CDR3 portion is preserved as DNA: 45 bases, with reading frame beginning at the first base. The V end gives up 5 bases and the J end 1 base, leaving 6 bases in the junction not matched to a gene. To prepare the library, the immunoSEQ multiplex PCR assay was applied. As for the original processing: A statistical classification framework was developed to diagnose cytomegalovirus status using the catalog of TCR beta chain sequences. Drawn from immuneACCESS, this table holds only the in-frame rearrangements with V and J called that TCRdb kept. Clones are partly lost; checked studies trace under half to an unresolved V gene and leave the rest unexplained. D and trimming come from the DNA, and the V and J calls and clone size come from that table. This sample has about 84,000 clones in its table, and approximately 90% of those were observed once. The ten most abundant clones make up over 2% of the sample.

Donors formed part of the validation cohort, which comprised 120 subjects and was distinct from the first cohort of 550 to 850 subjects. This clone was recorded once. This receptor's antigen is unknown. There are no base qualities to consult, and no much larger clone falls within one base. This chain joins TRBV19 to TRBJ2-5, with 8 bases matching TRBD1. This TCR was recovered from a man aged 25 to 40 in good health and CMV-seronegative. Material for sequencing was PBMCs. CDR3 loop: CASSSSGGTQETQYF. The nucleotide sequence is given as TGTGCCAGTAGTTCGTCAGGGGGCACCCAAGAGACCCAGTACTTC.